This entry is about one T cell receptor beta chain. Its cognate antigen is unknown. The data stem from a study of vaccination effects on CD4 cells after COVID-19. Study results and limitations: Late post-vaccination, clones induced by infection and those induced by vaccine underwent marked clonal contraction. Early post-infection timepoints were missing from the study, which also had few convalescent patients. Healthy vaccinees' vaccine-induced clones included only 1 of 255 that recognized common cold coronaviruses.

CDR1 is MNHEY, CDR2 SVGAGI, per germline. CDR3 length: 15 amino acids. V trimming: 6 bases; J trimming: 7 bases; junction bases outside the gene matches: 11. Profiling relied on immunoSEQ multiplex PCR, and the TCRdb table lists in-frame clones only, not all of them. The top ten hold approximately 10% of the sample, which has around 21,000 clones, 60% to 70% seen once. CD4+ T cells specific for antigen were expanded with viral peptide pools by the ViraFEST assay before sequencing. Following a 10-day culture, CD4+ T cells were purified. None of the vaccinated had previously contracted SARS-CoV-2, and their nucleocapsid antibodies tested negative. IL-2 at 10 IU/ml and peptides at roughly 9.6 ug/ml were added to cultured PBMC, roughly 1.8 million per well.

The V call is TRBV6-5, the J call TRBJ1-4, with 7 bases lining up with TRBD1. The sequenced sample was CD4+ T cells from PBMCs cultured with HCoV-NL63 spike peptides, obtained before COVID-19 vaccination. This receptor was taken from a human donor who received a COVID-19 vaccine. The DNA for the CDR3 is TGTGCCAGCAGATTATCCCGACAGGGAACTGAAAAACTGTTTTTT. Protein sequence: CASRLSRQGTEKLFF.